The T cell receptor beta chain described here comes from a study of blood T cell repertoires in COVID-19. Study-wide context: Samples representing acute and convalescent COVID-19 were sourced from the United States, Italy and Spain.

This clone was recorded once. Trimming shortened V by 1 base and J by 1 base, and 16 bases separated the two germline ends. CDR1 is SNHLY and CDR2 is FYNNEI in the germline V gene. This CDR3 has 17 amino acids. As originally analysed: Estimation of nucleated cell counts was performed using reference gene primer amplification. Profiled with immunoSEQ multiplex PCR; TCRdb holds only in-frame clones, not every one. D and trimming were read from the DNA, whereas the V and J calls and clone size are those reported in that table. The sample records around 220,000 clones, 70% to 90% being singletons. The sample was peripheral blood. The receptor comes from a woman in her thirties or forties who had recovered from COVID-19. The chain combines TRBV2 with TRBJ1-1; a possible D gene is TRBD1 (5 bases). CDR3 bases: TGTGCCAGCAGTGAAGGTGGGGCAGGTGGCAGGAACACTGAAGCTTTCTTT. Its translation is CASSEGGAGGRNTEAFF. Using reference TRBV2 and TRBJ1-1 for the parts outside the CDR3, the full variable domain is EPEVTQTPSHQVTQMGQEVILRCVPISNHLYFYWYRQILGQKVEFLVSFYNNEISEKSEIFDDQFSVERPDGSNFTLKIRSTKLEDSAMYFCASSEGGAGGRNTEAFFGQGTRLTVV.